The next 7 T cell receptor beta chains were all read from a single sample in a study of tumor-infiltrating lymphocytes in primary liver carcinoma. From about 0.45 ug total RNA, TCR beta cDNA was generated with a primer in the constant region. Construction of TCR beta libraries relied on three successive nested multiplex PCR rounds employing slightly modified ARM-PCR. The first two PCR rounds, roughly 11 cycles each, used TRBV1-TRBV30 forward primers and a C-beta reverse primer. A single record per CDR3 protein comes from TCRdb applying MiXCR to the multiplex PCR reads. The table records fewer than 250,000 distinct CDR3 sequences, around four fifths of them present only once. The roughly 17-31 mg bulk tissue piece was not sorted before simultaneous RNA and DNA extraction. The specimen was tumor tissue from primary liver carcinoma. The receptors derive from a man aged 35 to 55 with primary liver carcinoma and hepatitis B virus infection.

This sequence joins TRBV14 and TRBJ2-3; D unresolved. The CDR3 has 13 amino acids. With 5 bases removed from V and 4 bases from J, the gap between germline ends came to 10 bases. CDR1 is SGHDN, CDR2 FVKESK, per germline. The CDR3 nucleotides read TGTGCCAGCAGCTTCAGGATCTCAGATACGCAGTATTTT. Amino acids: CASSFRISDTQYF.

For this clonotype: The CDR3 ends on some other residue instead of the conserved phenylalanine or tryptophan, so this is likely a read error. The DNA is left out, because the CDR3 cannot be placed on it with certainty; the CDR3 is given as TCRdb lists it. This sequence joins TRBV7-9 and TRBJ2-2; the D segment call TRBD2 is taken from the table without a DNA check. The CDR3 has 18 residues if both end residues are counted. Per germline, CDR1 SEHNR and CDR2 FQNEAQ (reference sequence). CDR3 in amino acids: CASSLAGIAGQNTGELFC.

Turning to this clonotype: One end of the junction does not line up with germline, which may come from a read error. This chain joins TRBV29-1 and TRBJ2-7, with D unresolved. CDR3 length: 13 amino acids. Germline V gene data show CDR1 as SQVTM and CDR2 as ANQGSEA. The CDR3 DNA sequence: TGCATCGTTGAGTCGCATGGGAACGGCGAGCAGTACTTC. Translated: CIVESHGNGEQYF.

The rearrangement uses TRBV12-3 or TRBV12-4 and TRBJ2-7, with TRBD2 matching 7 bases. Trimming at V came to 10 bases and at J to 3 bases, leaving 9 bases not matched to a gene. The CDR3 totals 13 residues. The CDR3: CANTPSGNYEQYF. CDR3 coding DNA: TGTGCCAACACTCCGAGCGGGAACTACGAGCAGTACTTC.

Comments on this clonotype: The junction shows a germline mismatch at one end, possibly a read error. J is TRBJ2-7 and V is TRBV6-5, with 9 bases matching TRBD2. This CDR3 is built from 14 residues. Germline V gene data show CDR1 as MNHEY and CDR2 as SVGAGI. CDR3 in DNA: TGTGTCAGCAGTCGTGGAGTAGCGGGAGTCGAGCAGTACTTC. Amino acid sequence: CVSSRGVAGVEQYF.

The chain combines TRBV12-3 or TRBV12-4 with TRBJ2-5; D call uncertain. Trimming pared 5 bases from V and 13 bases from J, leaving 14 bases between. CDR3 length: 11 amino acids. The CDR3 DNA sequence: TGTGCCAGCAGTAGGGAAGAGATCCTGTACTTC. It yields the protein CASSREEILYF.

As for this clonotype: A junction boundary mismatches the germline segment, possibly from a read error. The chain couples TRBV11-1 to TRBJ2-4, with 12 bases identical to TRBD2. The CDR3 spans 17 residues. The germline gives CDR1 SGHAT, CDR2 FQDESV (reference sequence). The CDR3 region is CPNSFPRTSGTKNIQYF. The CDR3 DNA follows: TGTCCCAACAGCTTTCCCAGGACTAGCGGGACCAAAAACATTCAATACTTC.